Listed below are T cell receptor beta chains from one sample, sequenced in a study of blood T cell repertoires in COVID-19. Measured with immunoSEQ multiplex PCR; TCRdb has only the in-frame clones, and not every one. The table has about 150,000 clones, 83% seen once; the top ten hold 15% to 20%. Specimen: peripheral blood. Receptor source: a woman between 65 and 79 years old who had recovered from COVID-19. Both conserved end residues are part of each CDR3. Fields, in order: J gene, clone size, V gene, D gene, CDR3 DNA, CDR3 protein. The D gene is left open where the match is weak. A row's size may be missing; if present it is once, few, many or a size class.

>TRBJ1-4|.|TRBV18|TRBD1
TGTGCCAGCTCACCCCTACAGACAGGGGAGACTAATGAAAAACTGTTTTTT
CASSPLQTGETNEKLFF
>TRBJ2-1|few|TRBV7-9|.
TGTGCCAGCAGCTTAGGCTTGGCAGTGCAGTTCTTC
CASSLGLAVQFF
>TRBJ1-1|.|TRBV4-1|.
TGCGCCAGCAGCCAGGACAACAGGGCCCTGAACACTGAAGCTTTCTTT
CASSQDNRALNTEAFF
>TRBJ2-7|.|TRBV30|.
TGTGCCTGGGGTGGCCGTGCGGGGGCCGCCTACGAGCAGTACTTC
CAWGGRAGAAYEQYF
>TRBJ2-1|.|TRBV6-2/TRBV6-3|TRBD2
TGTGCCAGCAGCTTCACTAGCGTTTCTGAGCAGTTCTTC
CASSFTSVSEQFF
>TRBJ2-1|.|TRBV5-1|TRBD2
TGCGCCAGCAGCCCGCCGGGGGGGCGGGGAAATGAGCAGTTCTTC
CASSPPGGRGNEQFF
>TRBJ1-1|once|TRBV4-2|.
TGTGCCAGCAGCCAAGGGGGGCAGGGCGGGCGTGAAGCTTTCTTT
CASSQGGQGGREAFF
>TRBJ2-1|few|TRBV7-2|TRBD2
TGTGCCAGCAGCCTCAGTCGGGGGGTAGCGGCCGAGCAGTTCTTC
CASSLSRGVAAEQFF
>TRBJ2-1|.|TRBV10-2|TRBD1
TGCGCCAGCGGACGCAGGGGGCCCGCCTACAATGAGCAGTTCTTC
CASGRRGPAYNEQFF
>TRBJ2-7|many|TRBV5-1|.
TGCGCCAGCAGGGACACCTACGAGCAGTACTTC
CASRDTYEQYF
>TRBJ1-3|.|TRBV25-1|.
TGTGCCAGCAGTGAAAGCAGGGGTTCTGGAAACACCATATATTTT
CASSESRGSGNTIYF
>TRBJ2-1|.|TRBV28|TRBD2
TGTGCCAGCAGTCCCGCCGGGAGGGGGGGTGGCGATGAGCAGTTCTTC
CASSPAGRGGGDEQFF
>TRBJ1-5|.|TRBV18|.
TGTGCCAGCTCACGCACAGGTACAGGTCAAAATCAGCCCCAGCATTTT
CASSRTGTGQNQPQHF
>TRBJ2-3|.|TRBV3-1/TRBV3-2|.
TGTGCCAGCAGCCCCACCCGGGCAGATACGCAGTATTTT
CASSPTRADTQYF
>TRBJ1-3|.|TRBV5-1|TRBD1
TGCGCCAGCAGCCCGGCGGGGACAGGGGAGAGTTTT
CASSPAGTGESF
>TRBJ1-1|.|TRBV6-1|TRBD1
TGTGCCAGCAGTGAAGGGACAGGGGGAATGAACACTGAAGCTTTCTTT
CASSEGTGGMNTEAFF
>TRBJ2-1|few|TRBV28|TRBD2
TGTGCCAGCAGTTTGGGACTAGCGGGGGGTGGGCAGTTCTTC
CASSLGLAGGGQFF
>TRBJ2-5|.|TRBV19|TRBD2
TGTGCCAGTAGGCGACTAGCGGGAGAGGAGACCCAGTACTTC
CASRRLAGEETQYF
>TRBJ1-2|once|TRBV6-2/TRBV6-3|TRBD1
TGTGCCAGCAGTCGGGACAGCCCTAACTATGGCTACACCTTC
CASSRDSPNYGYTF
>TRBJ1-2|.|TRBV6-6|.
TGTGCCAGCAGTTACGGGGACACCGCTGGCTATGGCTACACCTTC
CASSYGDTAGYGYTF
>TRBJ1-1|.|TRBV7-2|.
TGTGCCAGCAGCTACACAGTGAACACTGAAGCTTTCTTT
CASSYTVNTEAFF
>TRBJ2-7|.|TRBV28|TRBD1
TGTGCCAGCAGTGGCCGGGACAGGGATTACGAGCAGTACTTC
CASSGRDRDYEQYF
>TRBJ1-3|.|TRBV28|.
TGTGCCAGCAGCCCACGCACGGGGGGGGGAAACACCATATATTTT
CASSPRTGGGNTIYF
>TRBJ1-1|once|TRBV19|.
TGTGCCAGTAGTGCCTACCGAGAGGTTAGGACTGAAGCTTTCTTT
CASSAYREVRTEAFF
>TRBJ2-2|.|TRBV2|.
TGTGCCAGCAGTGAAGAGAGGCGCACCGGGGAGCTGTTTTTT
CASSEERRTGELFF
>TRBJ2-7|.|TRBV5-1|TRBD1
TGCGCCAGCAGCCGGGACAGCGTCTACGAGCAGTACTTC
CASSRDSVYEQYF
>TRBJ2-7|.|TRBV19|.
TGTGCCAGTAGTATTGGGGCAGGACCTTACGAGCAGTACTTC
CASSIGAGPYEQYF
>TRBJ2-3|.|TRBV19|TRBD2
TGTGCCAGTAGCTATTGGCGGGGGGGCACAGATACGCAGTATTTT
CASSYWRGGTDTQYF
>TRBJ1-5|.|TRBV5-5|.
TGTGCCAGCAGCCCGTCGGGGGGCCTCAATCAGCCCCAGCATTTT
CASSPSGGLNQPQHF
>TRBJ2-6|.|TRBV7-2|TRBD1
TGTGCCAGCAGCTATGGACAGGGGCTCCTTTTGAGAGGGGCCAACGTCCTGACTTTC
CASSYGQGLLLRGANVLTF
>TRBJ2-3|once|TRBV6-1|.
TGTGCCAGCAGTGAAAGTCCAAACTACCCGGATACGCAGTATTTT
CASSESPNYPDTQYF
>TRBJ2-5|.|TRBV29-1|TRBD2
TGCAGCGTTGGTGGGGATGGCGGGGGGACCTGGGAGACCCAGTACTTC
CSVGGDGGGTWETQYF
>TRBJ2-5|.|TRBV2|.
TGTGCCAGCAGGGCCGGGTGGAGCGGCGGGACCCAGTACTTC
CASRAGWSGGTQYF
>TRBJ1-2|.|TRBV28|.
TGTGCCAGCAGGGGGACTGAGGCCTATGGCTACACCTTC
CASRGTEAYGYTF
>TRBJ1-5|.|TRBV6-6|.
TGTGCCAGCAGGAATAACAGGGCTCAGCCCCAGCATTTT
CASRNNRAQPQHF
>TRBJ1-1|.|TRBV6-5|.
TGTGCCAGCAGTTACCCCTCGAACACTGAAGCTTTCTTT
CASSYPSNTEAFF
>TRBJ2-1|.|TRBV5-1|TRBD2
TGCGCCAGCAGCGGGACTAGCGGGAGGGCGGGAAATGAGCAGTTCTTC
CASSGTSGRAGNEQFF
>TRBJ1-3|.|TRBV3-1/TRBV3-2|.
TGTGCCAGCAGCCGGGGGGGTCCGGCGTTTGGAAACACCATATATTTT
CASSRGGPAFGNTIYF
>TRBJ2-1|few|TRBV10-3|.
TGTGCCATCAGTGAGGCTGGGCCCAACAATGAGCAGTTCTTC
CAISEAGPNNEQFF
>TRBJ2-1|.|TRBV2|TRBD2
TGTGCCAGCAGCGGTGGGACTAGCGGATACAATGAGCAGTTCTTC
CASSGGTSGYNEQFF
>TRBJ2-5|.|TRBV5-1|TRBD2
TGCGCCAGCAGCGGGCCTAGCGGACTACAAGAGACCCAGTACTTC
CASSGPSGLQETQYF
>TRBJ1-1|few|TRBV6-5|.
TGTGCCACATGGGGTGGGGCAGGACCGGGCACTGAAGCTTTCTTT
CATWGGAGPGTEAFF
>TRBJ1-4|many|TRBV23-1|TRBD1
TGCGCCAGCTGTCAGGGACAGGGCGCAACTAATGAAAAACTGTTTTTT
CASCQGQGATNEKLFF
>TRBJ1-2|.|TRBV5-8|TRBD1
TGTGCCAGCAGCCGCTACGAGGGGGCGGGGGGCTACACCTTC
CASSRYEGAGGYTF
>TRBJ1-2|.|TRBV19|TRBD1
TGTGCCAGTAGTAAACAGGGGGGCTTATATGGCTACACCTTC
CASSKQGGLYGYTF
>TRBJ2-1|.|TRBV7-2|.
TGTGCCAGCAGCTTAGTTGGGACTCGTCGGAACAATGAGCAGTTCTTC
CASSLVGTRRNNEQFF
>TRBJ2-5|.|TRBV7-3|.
TGTGCCAGCAGCGCCGGGGTACAAGAGACCCAGTACTTC
CASSAGVQETQYF